The following is a T cell receptor beta chain sequence with its context. Its antigen is as yet unknown. V was clipped by 5 bases and J by 1 base; unmatched bases: 6. Germline V gives CDR1 MDHEN, CDR2 SYDVKM. The CDR3 is 15 amino acids. As to time point: patch test 1, 2 weeks after DPC sensitization. Stated treatment: therapeutic diphenylcyclopropenone sensitization with weekly scalp DPC. In TCRdb, the RACE reads were re-called with MiXCR into one record per CDR3 protein. The table records about 120,000 distinct CDR3 sequences, around 15% of them present only once. This specimen comes from a study of human T cells and chemical hapten exposure. Findings and limits, study-wide: All donors were alopecia patients, so their immunity may differ from that of healthy people.

This clonotype originated in a man younger than 35 with alopecia areata. Some clones in this sample may be carry-over from other donors' samples. The chain uses TRBV28 and TRBJ2-5; TRBD1 agrees at 8 bases. Sequencing was performed on whole blood, taken in connection with sensitization to the hapten diphenylcyclopropenone (DPC). This CDR3 is CASSHGQGLQETQYF. For the CDR3, the DNA is TGTGCCAGCAGTCACGGACAGGGCCTCCAAGAGACCCAGTACTTC.